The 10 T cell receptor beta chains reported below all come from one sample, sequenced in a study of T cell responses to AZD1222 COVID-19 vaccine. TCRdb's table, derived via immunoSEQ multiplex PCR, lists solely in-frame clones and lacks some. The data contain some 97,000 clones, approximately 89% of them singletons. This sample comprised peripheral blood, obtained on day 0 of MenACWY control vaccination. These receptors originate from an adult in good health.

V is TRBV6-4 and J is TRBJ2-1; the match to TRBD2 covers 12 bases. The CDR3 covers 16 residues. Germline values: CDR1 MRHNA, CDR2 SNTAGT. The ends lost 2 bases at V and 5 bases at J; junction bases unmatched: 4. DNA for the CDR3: TGTGCCAGCAGTGACGAGGGACTAGCGGGCAACAATGAGCAGTTCTTC. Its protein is CASSDEGLAGNNEQFF.

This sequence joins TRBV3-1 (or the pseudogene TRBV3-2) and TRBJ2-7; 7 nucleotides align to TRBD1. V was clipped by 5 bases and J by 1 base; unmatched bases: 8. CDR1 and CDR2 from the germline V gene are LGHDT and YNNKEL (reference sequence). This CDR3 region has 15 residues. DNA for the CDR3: TGTGCCAGCAGCGGTCGGGACAGACCATCCTACGAGCAGTACTTC. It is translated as CASSGRDRPSYEQYF.

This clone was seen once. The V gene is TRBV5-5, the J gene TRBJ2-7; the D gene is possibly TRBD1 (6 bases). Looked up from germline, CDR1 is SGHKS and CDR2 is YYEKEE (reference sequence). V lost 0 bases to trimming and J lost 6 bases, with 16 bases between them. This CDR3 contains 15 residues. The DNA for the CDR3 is TGTGCCAGCAGCTTGGAGGGCAGGGGTAAGGGCGAGCAGTACTTC. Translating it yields CASSLEGRGKGEQYF.

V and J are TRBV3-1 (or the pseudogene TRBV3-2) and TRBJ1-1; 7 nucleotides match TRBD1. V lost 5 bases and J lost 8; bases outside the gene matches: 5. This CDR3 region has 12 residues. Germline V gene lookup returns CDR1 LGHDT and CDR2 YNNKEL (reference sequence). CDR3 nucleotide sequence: TGTGCCAGCAGCGGACCGGGACAGGAAGCTTTCTTT. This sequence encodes CASSGPGQEAFF.

CDR3 protein: CAWSSNSNQPQHF. The CDR3 region has the DNA TGTGCCTGGAGTTCCAATAGCAATCAGCCCCAGCATTTT. The chain recombines TRBV30 with TRBJ1-5; D gene ambiguous. Germline CDR1 is GTSNPN and CDR2 is SVGIG (reference sequence). The germline V and J ends were trimmed by 2 bases and 0 bases, with 5 bases remaining between them. The CDR3 has 13 residues. The whole variable domain, filled in from reference TRBV30 and TRBJ1-5, reads SQTIHQWPATLVQPVGSPLSLECTVEGTSNPNLYWYRQAAGRGLQLLFYSVGIGQISSEVPQNLSASRPQDRQFILSSKKLLLSDSGFYLCAWSSNSNQPQHFGDGTRLSIL.

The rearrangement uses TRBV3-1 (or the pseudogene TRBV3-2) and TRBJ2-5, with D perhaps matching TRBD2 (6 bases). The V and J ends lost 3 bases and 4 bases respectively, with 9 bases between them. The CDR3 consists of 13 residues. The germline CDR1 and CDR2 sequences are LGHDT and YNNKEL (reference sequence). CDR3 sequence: CASSQMGGETQYF. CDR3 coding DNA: TGTGCCAGCAGCCAGATGGGGGGAGAGACCCAGTACTTC.

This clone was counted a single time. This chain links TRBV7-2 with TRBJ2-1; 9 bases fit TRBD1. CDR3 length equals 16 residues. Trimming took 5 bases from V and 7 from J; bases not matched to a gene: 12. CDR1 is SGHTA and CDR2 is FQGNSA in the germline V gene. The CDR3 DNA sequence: TGTGCCAGCAGCCAATCTCGGGACAGGGTTGGGAATGAGCAGTTCTTC. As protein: CASSQSRDRVGNEQFF.

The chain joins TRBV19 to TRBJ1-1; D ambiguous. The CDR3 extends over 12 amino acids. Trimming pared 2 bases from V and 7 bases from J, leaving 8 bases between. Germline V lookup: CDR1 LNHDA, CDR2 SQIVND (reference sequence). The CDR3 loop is CASSIRTYEAFF. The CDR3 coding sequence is TGTGCCAGTAGTATACGGACCTATGAAGCTTTCTTT.

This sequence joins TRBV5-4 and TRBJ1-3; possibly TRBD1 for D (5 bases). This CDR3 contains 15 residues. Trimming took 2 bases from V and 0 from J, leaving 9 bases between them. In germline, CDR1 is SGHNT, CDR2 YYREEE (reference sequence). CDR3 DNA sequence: TGTGCCAGCAGCTTACGGGGCCACTCTGGAAACACCATATATTTT. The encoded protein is CASSLRGHSGNTIYF.

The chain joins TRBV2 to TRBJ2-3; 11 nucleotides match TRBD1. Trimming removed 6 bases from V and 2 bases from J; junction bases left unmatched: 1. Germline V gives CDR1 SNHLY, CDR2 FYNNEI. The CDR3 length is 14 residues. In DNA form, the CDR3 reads TGTGCCAGCAGGGGACAGGGGGACACAGATACGCAGTATTTT. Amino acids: CASRGQGDTDTQYF.